These T cell receptor beta chains were read from a single sample in a study of blood T cell repertoires in COVID-19. Clones were read by immunoSEQ multiplex PCR, and TCRdb kept only the in-frame ones, dropping some. The sample lists under 350,000 clones; around 90% were seen once. Sample: peripheral blood. The receptor set was obtained from a woman aged 30 to 39 with COVID-19, enrolled during active disease. Both conserved end residues are part of each CDR3. A D gene is named only where the DNA matches it firmly.

CATSRDRAAPNYGYTF	TGTGCCACCAGCAGAGACAGGGCGGCCCCTAACTATGGCTACACCTTC	-	TRBV15	TRBJ1-2
CASSFRGPGTGELFF	TGCGCCAGCAGCTTCAGGGGGCCGGGAACCGGGGAGCTGTTTTTT	TRBD1	TRBV5-1	TRBJ2-2
CASSGQSSGANVLTF	TGTGCCAGCAGTGGACAGTCCTCTGGGGCCAACGTCCTGACTTTC	-	TRBV2	TRBJ2-6
CASSWGTERNYGYTF	TGTGCCAGCAGCTGGGGGACAGAGCGGAACTATGGCTACACCTTC	TRBD1	TRBV25-1	TRBJ1-2
CASGGGSNEKLFF	TGTGCCAGCGGGGGGGGGAGCAATGAAAAACTGTTTTTT	-	TRBV28	TRBJ1-4
CASSWGGSEGYEQYF	TGTGCCAGCAGTTGGGGGGGTTCGGAGGGCTACGAGCAGTACTTC	TRBD2	TRBV28	TRBJ2-7
CASSQASGRSDTQYF	TGTGCCAGCTCCCAAGCTAGCGGGAGGTCAGATACGCAGTATTTT	TRBD2	TRBV18	TRBJ2-3
CASSYDSSGNTIYF	TGTGCCAGCAGCTACGACAGCTCTGGAAACACCATATATTTT	-	TRBV7-2	TRBJ1-3
CASSYQGWGTEAFF	TGTGCCAGCAGTTACCAGGGATGGGGCACTGAAGCTTTCTTT	-	TRBV28	TRBJ1-1
CASSLRGAGRGTDTQYF	TGTGCCAGCAGTTTACGGGGGGCAGGACGAGGCACAGATACGCAGTATTTT	-	TRBV28	TRBJ2-3
CAISEREGLGYTF	TGTGCCATCAGTGAGCGGGAGGGATTAGGCTACACCTTC	-	TRBV10-3	TRBJ1-2
CASSRGGVFQPQHF	TGTGCCAGCTCTAGGGGGGGCGTTTTCCAGCCCCAGCATTTT	-	TRBV27	TRBJ1-5